One and the same sample provided the 28 T cell receptor beta chains below, sequenced in a study of shared clonotypes between healthy human individuals. The naive CD8 fraction comprised CD45RO-negative cells positively selected for CCR7 and excluded terminally differentiated effector memory CD45RA+ cells. This table comes from immunoSEQ multiplex PCR, and its TCRdb copy is limited to in-frame clones, with some not included. The sample holds around 550,000 clones, 90% to 95% seen once. The sample taken for sequencing was naive CD8+ T cells sorted from blood. The receptors stem from a woman aged 25 to 39 in good health.

As to this clone: At the DNA level, this CDR3 is encoded by other sequences in the same sample as well. V and J are TRBV6-5 and TRBJ1-3, with D hard to call. The CDR3 is 12 amino acids. Looked up from germline, CDR1 is MNHEY and CDR2 is SVGAGI. V gave up 6 bases and J gave up 0 bases, with 3 bases separating them. Here the CDR3 reads CASRGSGNTIYF. CDR3 DNA: TGTGCCAGCAGGGGCTCTGGAAACACCATATATTTT.

The chain joins TRBV5-4 to TRBJ2-2; D might be TRBD1 or TRBD2, each matching 5 bases. There are 12 residues in the CDR3. CDR1 and CDR2 from the germline V gene are SGHNT and YYREEE (reference sequence). V gave up 4 bases and J gave up 14 bases, with 15 bases separating them. The CDR3 bases are TGTGCCAGCAGCGAGGAACCGGGACGTCTGTTTTTT. Translated: CASSEEPGRLFF.

V and J are TRBV9 and TRBJ2-2; D may be TRBD2 (5 bases). Germline V lookup: CDR1 SGDLS, CDR2 YYNGEE. The V end was cut by 0 bases, the J end by 0 bases, with 9 bases between. There are 16 residues in the CDR3. Here the CDR3 reads CASSVVGRSNTGELFF. The CDR3 DNA sequence: TGTGCCAGCAGCGTAGTGGGGAGATCGAACACCGGGGAGCTGTTTTTT.

The gene calls are TRBV2 and TRBJ2-2, with D maybe TRBD1 (6 bases). V lost 4 bases and J lost 2, with 11 bases in between. CDR1 and CDR2 (germline): SNHLY, FYNNEI. The CDR3 runs 15 residues. CDR3 coding DNA: TGTGCCAGCAGTGGGACAGAACCCAACACCGGGGAGCTGTTTTTT. Encoded protein: CASSGTEPNTGELFF.

This chain's CDR3 is CASSVHGPNEKLFF. Written as DNA, the CDR3 is TGTGCCAGCAGCGTCCACGGCCCTAATGAAAAACTGTTTTTT. The V gene is TRBV6-6, the J gene TRBJ1-4; D not resolved. Germline values: CDR1 MNHNY, CDR2 SVGAGI (reference sequence). V lost 6 bases, J lost 3 bases, and 11 bases lay in between. This CDR3 spans 14 amino acids.

The chain links TRBV28 to TRBJ1-2, with D uncertain. The CDR3 runs 14 residues. V was clipped by 2 bases and J by 8 bases, with 15 bases between them. Germline CDR1 reads MDHEN; CDR2 reads SYDVKM. The CDR3 protein is CASSLQNNYQGYTF. Written as DNA, the CDR3 is TGTGCCAGCAGTTTACAGAATAACTATCAAGGCTACACCTTC.

This clone was observed once. The chain links TRBV19 to TRBJ1-1; possibly TRBD1 for D (6 bases). The germline CDR1 and CDR2 sequences are LNHDA and SQIVND (reference sequence). Trimming left V 6 bases short and J 6 bases short, with 14 bases between. The length of the CDR3 is 13 residues. The CDR3 region is CASRTRGHPEAFF. The CDR3 DNA follows: TGTGCCAGTAGAACCAGGGGACATCCTGAAGCTTTCTTT.

The rearrangement links TRBV7-9 to TRBJ1-4; 7 nucleotides match TRBD1. This CDR3 is 15 amino acids long. CDR1 and CDR2 (germline): SEHNR, FQNEAQ (reference sequence). The V gene end was trimmed by 3 bases and the J gene end by 7 bases; junction bases not matched to a gene: 8. For the CDR3, the DNA is TGTGCCAGCAGCTTGGTACAGGGGCCGGGTGAAAAACTGTTTTTT. Translation gives CASSLVQGPGEKLFF.

This chain links TRBV6-1 with TRBJ2-5; D ambiguous. Trimming pared 3 bases from V and 0 bases from J, leaving 11 bases between. The length of the CDR3 is 15 residues. Germline V gives CDR1 MNHNS, CDR2 SASEGT. CDR3 protein: CASSDWAVHQETQYF. CDR3 in DNA: TGTGCCAGCAGTGATTGGGCAGTACACCAAGAGACCCAGTACTTC.

The V gene is TRBV4-1, the J gene TRBJ2-5; TRBD2 matches 10 bases. TRBJ2-7 explains the end of the DNA better; the J call may be wrong. Germline V lookup: CDR1 MGHRA, CDR2 YSYEKL. The CDR3 runs 16 residues. CDR3 bases: TGCGCCAGCAGCCAGCTCCCAACTAGCGGGGTCAACGAGCAGTACTTC. Translated: CASSQLPTSGVNEQYF.

The chain is built from TRBV5-4 and TRBJ2-7, with TRBD2 matching 7 bases. V was pared by 1 base and J by 7 bases, with 5 bases of the junction left unmatched. The CDR3 spans 13 residues. CDR1 SGHNT and CDR2 YYREEE come from the germline V gene (reference sequence). The CDR3 nucleotides read TGTGCCAGCAGCTTGCGCAGCGGGGAGGAGCAGTACTTC. Translation: CASSLRSGEEQYF.

This chain joins TRBV11-1 and TRBJ2-1; D unresolved. V lost 4 bases to trimming and J lost 2 bases, with 12 bases between them. The CDR3 has 15 amino acids. The germline CDR1 and CDR2 sequences are SGHAT and FQDESV (reference sequence). The CDR3 reads CASSYGVAAYNEQFF. The CDR3 nucleotides read TGTGCCAGCAGCTACGGAGTAGCCGCCTACAATGAGCAGTTCTTC.

The chain recombines TRBV27 with TRBJ2-7; TRBD1 aligns across 9 bases. This CDR3 spans 12 amino acids. In germline, CDR1 is MNHEY, CDR2 SMNVEV (reference sequence). Trimming took 10 bases from V and 2 from J; bases not matched to a gene: 3. The CDR3 protein is CATGTGPYEQYF. The CDR3 DNA follows: TGTGCCACTGGGACAGGGCCCTACGAGCAGTACTTC.

This clone was picked up a small number of times. The chain has TRBV13 and TRBJ1-1; 7 bases map to TRBD1. Germline CDR1 reads PRHDT; CDR2 reads FYEKMQ (reference sequence). Germline trimming cut 5 bases from V and 0 bases from J; bases unmatched to any gene: 6. This CDR3 contains 15 residues. The CDR3 spells CASSARGKVNTEAFF. The CDR3 bases are TGTGCCAGCAGCGCCAGGGGGAAGGTGAACACTGAAGCTTTCTTT.

The V call is TRBV27, the J call TRBJ2-7; 9 nucleotides line up with TRBD2. V shed 6 bases and J 2 bases; nucleotides not matched to a gene: 2. The CDR3 spans 13 residues. Germline V gene data show CDR1 as MNHEY and CDR2 as SMNVEV (reference sequence). CDR3 region: CASRLAGAYEQYF. CDR3 bases: TGTGCCAGCAGGTTAGCGGGGGCCTACGAGCAGTACTTC.

The V gene is TRBV9, the J gene TRBJ2-3; 7 bases are a match to TRBD2. From germline, CDR1 is SGDLS and CDR2 YYNGEE. J lost 3 bases, V lost 0 bases, and 4 bases had no gene match. The length of the CDR3 is 15 residues. The CDR3 nucleotides are TGTGCCAGCAGCGTAGGCGGGAGCGCAACAGATACGCAGTATTTT. Protein sequence: CASSVGGSATDTQYF.

J is TRBJ1-2 and V is TRBV29-1, with D maybe TRBD1 (6 bases). The CDR3 loop spans 14 amino acids. V was cut by 0 bases and J by 3 bases, with 11 bases left in between. In germline, CDR1 is SQVTM, CDR2 ANQGSEA. Written as DNA, the CDR3 is TGCAGCGTTGAAGATACAGGGACGGACTATGGCTACACCTTC. The encoded protein is CSVEDTGTDYGYTF.

This chain connects TRBV2 to TRBJ2-6; possibly TRBD2 for D (5 bases). The V and J ends lost 3 bases and 2 bases respectively, with 5 bases between them. Germline CDR1 is SNHLY and CDR2 is FYNNEI. This CDR3 comprises 14 residues. In DNA form, the CDR3 reads TGTGCCAGCAGTGACGGGGCTGGGGCCAACGTCCTGACTTTC. It yields the protein CASSDGAGANVLTF. The full variable domain, completed using reference TRBV2 and TRBJ2-6, is EPEVTQTPSHQVTQMGQEVILRCVPISNHLYFYWYRQILGQKVEFLVSFYNNEISEKSEIFDDQFSVERPDGSNFTLKIRSTKLEDSAMYFCASSDGAGANVLTFGAGSRLTVL.

The chain joins TRBV10-2 to TRBJ2-5; D unclear. The J call could be wrong; TRBJ2-7 is a better fit for the DNA end. This CDR3 has 12 residues. Germline CDR1 is WSHSY and CDR2 is SAAADI. The DNA for the CDR3 is TGCGCCAGCAGGGTAGGGTCGGGCGAGCAGTACTTC. Translated, it gives CASRVGSGEQYF.

The J gene is TRBJ1-2, the V gene TRBV7-2; D is undetermined. Germline-derived CDR1 and CDR2 are SGHTA and FQGNSA. The V end lost 1 base, the J end lost 4 bases, and 19 bases lay between the germline ends. The CDR3 is made up of 17 amino acids. The CDR3 nucleotides are TGTGCCAGCAGCTTAGACAGATTCGGCCCCTTTGGCTATGGCTACACCTTC. It yields the protein CASSLDRFGPFGYGYTF.

This clone has just one count. The rearrangement joins TRBV19 to TRBJ2-1, with D possibly matching TRBD2 (5 bases). The CDR3 loop spans 15 amino acids. Germline V lookup: CDR1 LNHDA, CDR2 SQIVND (reference sequence). V was clipped by 1 base and J by 5 bases, with 12 bases between them. This CDR3 reads CASSIGGLGNNEQFF. The DNA of the CDR3 is TGTGCCAGTAGTATAGGCGGTCTCGGGAACAATGAGCAGTTCTTC.

Concerning this clone itself: The same CDR3 can be traced to other DNA sequences in this sample. This CDR3 reads CASSVEGNEQFF. The CDR3 DNA follows: TGTGCCAGCAGCGTAGAGGGGAATGAGCAGTTCTTC. This sequence joins TRBV9 and TRBJ2-1; weak D call: TRBD1 (5 bases). CDR1 and CDR2 (germline): SGDLS, YYNGEE. CDR3 length equals 12 residues. Trimming took 0 bases from V and 7 from J, leaving 5 bases between them.

This clone was seen just once. V and J are TRBV5-4 and TRBJ1-1; D ambiguous. Trimming removed 4 bases from V and 6 bases from J, with 7 bases in between. Germline-derived CDR1 and CDR2 are SGHNT and YYREEE (reference sequence). The CDR3 loop spans 11 amino acids. CDR3 in DNA: TGTGCCAGCAGCGGAGGAGCTGAAGCTTTCTTT. It yields the protein CASSGGAEAFF.

V gene TRBV29-1 combines with J gene TRBJ1-2; unclear D gene. Germline values: CDR1 SQVTM, CDR2 ANQGSEA. This CDR3 has 12 residues. The V end was cut by 0 bases, the J end by 4 bases, with 6 bases between. The CDR3 sequence: CSVEDRVYGYTF. Here the CDR3 DNA reads TGCAGCGTTGAAGACAGAGTCTATGGCTACACCTTC.

The V gene is TRBV6-1, the J gene TRBJ2-7; TRBD2 aligns across 8 bases. There are 15 residues in the CDR3. J gave up 0 bases and V 7 bases, and 8 bases lay outside the gene matches. Germline V CDR1 and CDR2: MNHNS, SASEGT. The CDR3 sequence: CASTSSGPISYEQYF. CDR3 DNA sequence: TGTGCCAGCACGTCTAGCGGGCCGATCTCCTACGAGCAGTACTTC.

This rearrangement joins TRBV9 to TRBJ2-1, with D uncertain. The length of the CDR3 is 14 residues. Trimming took off 0 bases at V and 9 bases at J, with 13 bases between the two ends. Germline assignment: CDR1 SGDLS and CDR2 YYNGEE. CDR3 protein: CASSVEPLGGEQFF. Here the CDR3 DNA reads TGTGCCAGCAGCGTAGAACCCCTCGGTGGTGAGCAGTTCTTC.

The chain is built from TRBV27 and TRBJ2-7, with 7 bases fitting TRBD2. Germline CDR1 reads MNHEY; CDR2 reads SMNVEV (reference sequence). Trimming at V came to 6 bases and at J to 4 bases, leaving 9 bases not matched to a gene. This CDR3 is built from 14 residues. The CDR3 DNA follows: TGTGCCAGCAGCCCGGGCGGGAGTGCATACGAGCAGTACTTC. This codes for CASSPGGSAYEQYF.

The J gene is TRBJ2-7, the V gene TRBV11-2, with 8 bases lining up with TRBD2. J gave up 0 bases and V 3 bases, and 7 bases lay outside the gene matches. The length of the CDR3 is 16 residues. Germline loops: CDR1 SGHAT, CDR2 FQNNGV. The CDR3 region is CASSFATGTSSYEQYF. As DNA, the CDR3 is TGTGCCAGCAGCTTTGCGACCGGGACTAGCTCCTACGAGCAGTACTTC. Drawing the rest from reference TRBV11-2 and TRBJ2-7, the complete variable domain is EAGVAQSPRYKIIEKRQSVAFWCNPISGHATLYWYQQILGQGPKLLIQFQNNGVVDDSQLPKDRFSAERLKGVDSTLKIQPAKLEDSAVYLCASSFATGTSSYEQYFGPGTRLTVT.